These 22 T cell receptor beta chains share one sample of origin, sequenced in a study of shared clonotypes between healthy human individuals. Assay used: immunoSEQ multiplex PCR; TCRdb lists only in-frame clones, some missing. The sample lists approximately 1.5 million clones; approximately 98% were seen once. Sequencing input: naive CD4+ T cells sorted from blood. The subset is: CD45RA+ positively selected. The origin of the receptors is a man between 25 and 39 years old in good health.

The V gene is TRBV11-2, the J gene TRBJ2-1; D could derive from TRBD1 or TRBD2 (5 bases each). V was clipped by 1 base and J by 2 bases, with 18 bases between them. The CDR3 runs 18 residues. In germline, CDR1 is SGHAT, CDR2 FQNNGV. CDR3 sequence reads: CASSLGGFRDVTYNEQFF. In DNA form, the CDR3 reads TGTGCCAGCAGCTTAGGGGGTTTCCGGGACGTAACCTACAATGAGCAGTTCTTC.

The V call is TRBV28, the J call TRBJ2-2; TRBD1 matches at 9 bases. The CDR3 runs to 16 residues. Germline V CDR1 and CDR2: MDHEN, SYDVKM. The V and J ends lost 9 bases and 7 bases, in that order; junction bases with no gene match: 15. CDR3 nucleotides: TGTGCCAGTACATCATCCGGGACAGGGAGGGACGGGGAGCTGTTTTTT. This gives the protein CASTSSGTGRDGELFF.

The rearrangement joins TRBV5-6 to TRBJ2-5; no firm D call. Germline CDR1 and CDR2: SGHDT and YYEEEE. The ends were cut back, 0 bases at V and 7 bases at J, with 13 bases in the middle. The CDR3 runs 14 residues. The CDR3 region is CASSLVGRTGTQYF. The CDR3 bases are TGTGCCAGCAGCTTGGTAGGTCGTACGGGGACCCAGTACTTC.

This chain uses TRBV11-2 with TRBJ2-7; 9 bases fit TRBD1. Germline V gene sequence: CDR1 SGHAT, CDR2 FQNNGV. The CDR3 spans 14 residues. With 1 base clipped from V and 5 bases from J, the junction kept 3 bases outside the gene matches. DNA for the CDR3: TGTGCCAGCAGCTTAGGACAGGGGGAGGACGAGCAGTACTTC. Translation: CASSLGQGEDEQYF.

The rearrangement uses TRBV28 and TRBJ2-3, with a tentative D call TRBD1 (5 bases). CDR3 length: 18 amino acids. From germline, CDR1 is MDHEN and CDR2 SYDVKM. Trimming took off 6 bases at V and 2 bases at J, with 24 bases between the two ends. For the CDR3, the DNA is TGTGCCAGCAGCCGAAAAGGGGAAAGGTTTGGCGTCACAGATACGCAGTATTTT. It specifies CASSRKGERFGVTDTQYF.

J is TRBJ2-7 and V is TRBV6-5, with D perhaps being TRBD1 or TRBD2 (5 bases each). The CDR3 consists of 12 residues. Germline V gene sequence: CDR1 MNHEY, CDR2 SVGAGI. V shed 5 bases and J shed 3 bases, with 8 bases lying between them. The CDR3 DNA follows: TGTGCCAGCAGTCCGAGGGGCTACGAGCAGTACTTC. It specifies CASSPRGYEQYF.

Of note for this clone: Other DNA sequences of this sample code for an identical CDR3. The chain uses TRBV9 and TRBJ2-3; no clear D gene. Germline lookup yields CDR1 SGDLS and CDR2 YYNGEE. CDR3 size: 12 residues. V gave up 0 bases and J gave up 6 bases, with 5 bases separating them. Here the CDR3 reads CASSVGGDTQYF. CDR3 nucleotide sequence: TGTGCCAGCAGCGTAGGTGGCGATACGCAGTATTTT.

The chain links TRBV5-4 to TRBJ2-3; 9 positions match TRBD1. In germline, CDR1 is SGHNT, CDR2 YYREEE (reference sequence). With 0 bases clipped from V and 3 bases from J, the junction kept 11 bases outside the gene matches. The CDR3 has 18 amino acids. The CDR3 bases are TGTGCCAGCAGCTTGGGACTGCTAGGACAGGGGAGGACAGATACGCAGTATTTT. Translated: CASSLGLLGQGRTDTQYF.

For the CDR3, the DNA is TGTGCCAGCAGTGCCCCTAGCGGGAGGGCCACCAATGAGCAGTTCTTC. Translation: CASSAPSGRATNEQFF. The chain has TRBV6-1 and TRBJ2-1; 12 positions agree with TRBD2. This CDR3 is 16 amino acids long. CDR1 and CDR2 from the germline V gene are MNHNS and SASEGT. V was pared by 4 bases and J by 6 bases, with 7 bases of the junction left unmatched.

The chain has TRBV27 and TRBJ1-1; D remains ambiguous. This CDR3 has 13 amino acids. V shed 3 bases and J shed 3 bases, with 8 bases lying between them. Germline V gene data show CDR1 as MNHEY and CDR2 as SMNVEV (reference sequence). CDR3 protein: CASSLTGYTEAFF. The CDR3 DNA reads TGTGCCAGCAGTTTGACGGGGTACACTGAAGCTTTCTTT.

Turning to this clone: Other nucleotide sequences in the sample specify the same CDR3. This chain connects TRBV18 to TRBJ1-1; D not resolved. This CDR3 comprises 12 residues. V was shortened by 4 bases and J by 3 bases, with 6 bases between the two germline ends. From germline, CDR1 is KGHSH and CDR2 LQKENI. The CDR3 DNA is TGTGCCAGCTCACATGGGGACACTGAAGCTTTCTTT. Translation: CASSHGDTEAFF.

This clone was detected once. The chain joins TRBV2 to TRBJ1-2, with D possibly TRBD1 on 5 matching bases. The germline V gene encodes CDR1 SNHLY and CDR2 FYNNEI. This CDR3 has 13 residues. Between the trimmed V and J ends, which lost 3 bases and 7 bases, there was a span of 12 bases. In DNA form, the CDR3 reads TGTGCCAGCAGTGAGGGCTGGGGGTCTGGCTACACCTTC. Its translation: CASSEGWGSGYTF.

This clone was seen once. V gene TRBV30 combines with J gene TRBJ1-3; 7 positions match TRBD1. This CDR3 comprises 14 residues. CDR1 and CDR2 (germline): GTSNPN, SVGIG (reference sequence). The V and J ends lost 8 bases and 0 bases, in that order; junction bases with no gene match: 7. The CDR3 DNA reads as TGTGCCAGCTCGGGACAGCGCTCTGGAAACACCATATATTTT. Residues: CASSGQRSGNTIYF.

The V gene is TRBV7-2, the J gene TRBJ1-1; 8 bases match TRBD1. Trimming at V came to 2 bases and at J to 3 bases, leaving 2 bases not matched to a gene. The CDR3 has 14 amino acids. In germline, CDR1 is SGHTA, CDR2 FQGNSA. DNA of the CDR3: TGTGCCAGCAGCTTAACGACAGGGGACACTGAAGCTTTCTTT. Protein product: CASSLTTGDTEAFF.

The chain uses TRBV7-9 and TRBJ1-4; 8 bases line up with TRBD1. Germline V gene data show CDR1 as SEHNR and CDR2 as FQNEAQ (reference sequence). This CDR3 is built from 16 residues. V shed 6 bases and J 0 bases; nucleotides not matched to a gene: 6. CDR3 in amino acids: CASSKTGETTNEKLFF. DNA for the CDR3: TGTGCCAGCAGTAAGACAGGGGAAACAACTAATGAAAAACTGTTTTTT.

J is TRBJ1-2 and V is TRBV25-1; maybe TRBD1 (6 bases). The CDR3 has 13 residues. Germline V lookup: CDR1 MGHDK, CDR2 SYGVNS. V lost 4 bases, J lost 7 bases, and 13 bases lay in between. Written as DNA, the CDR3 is TGTGCCAGCAGTGGCACAGGGCCGGGTGGCTACACCTTC. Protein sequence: CASSGTGPGGYTF.

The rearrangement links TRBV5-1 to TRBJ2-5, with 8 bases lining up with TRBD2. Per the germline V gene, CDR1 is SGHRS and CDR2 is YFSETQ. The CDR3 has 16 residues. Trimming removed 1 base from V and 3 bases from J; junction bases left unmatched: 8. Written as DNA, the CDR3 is TGCGCCAGCAGCTTGTCCTTGGGAGCGGGGGAAGAGACCCAGTACTTC. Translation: CASSLSLGAGEETQYF.

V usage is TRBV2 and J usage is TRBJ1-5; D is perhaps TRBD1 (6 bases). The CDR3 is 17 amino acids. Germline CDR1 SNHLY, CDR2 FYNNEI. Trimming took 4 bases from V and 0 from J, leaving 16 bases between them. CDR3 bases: TGTGCCAGCAGTGGGGGCAAGGGGGTAAATAGCAATCAGCCCCAGCATTTT. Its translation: CASSGGKGVNSNQPQHF.

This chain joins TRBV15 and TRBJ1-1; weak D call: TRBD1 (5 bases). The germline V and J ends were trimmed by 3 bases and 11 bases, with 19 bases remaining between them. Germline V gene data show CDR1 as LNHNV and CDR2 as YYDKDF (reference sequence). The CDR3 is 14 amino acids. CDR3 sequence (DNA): TGTGCCACCAGCAGGGGAGGACAATGGGTTAGGGCTTTCTTT. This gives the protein CATSRGGQWVRAFF.

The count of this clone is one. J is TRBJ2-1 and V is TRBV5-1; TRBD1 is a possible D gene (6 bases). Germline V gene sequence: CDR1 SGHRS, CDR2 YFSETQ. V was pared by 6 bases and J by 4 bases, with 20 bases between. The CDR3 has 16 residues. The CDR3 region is CASTPTGKETYNEQFF. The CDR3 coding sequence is TGCGCCAGCACGCCGACAGGTAAGGAAACGTACAATGAGCAGTTCTTC.

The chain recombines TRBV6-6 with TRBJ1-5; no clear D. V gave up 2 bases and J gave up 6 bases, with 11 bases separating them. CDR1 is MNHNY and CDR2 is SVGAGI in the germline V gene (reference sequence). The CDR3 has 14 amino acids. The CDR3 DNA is TGTGCCAGCAGTTACAGAACAGACCGTCAGCCCCAGCATTTT. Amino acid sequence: CASSYRTDRQPQHF.

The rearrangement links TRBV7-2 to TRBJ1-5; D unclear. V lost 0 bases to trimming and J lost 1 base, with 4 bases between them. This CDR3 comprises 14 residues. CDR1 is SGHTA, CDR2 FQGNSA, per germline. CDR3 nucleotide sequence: TGTGCCAGCAGCTTAGCACAGAGCAATCAGCCCCAGCATTTT. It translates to CASSLAQSNQPQHF. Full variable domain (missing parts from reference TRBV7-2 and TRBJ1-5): GAGVSQSPSNKVTEKGKDVELRCDPISGHTALYWYRQSLGQGLEFLIYFQGNSAPDKSGLPSDRFSAERTGGSVSTLTIQRTQQEDSAVYLCASSLAQSNQPQHFGDGTRLSIL.